Below, 21 T cell receptor beta chains from the same sample are listed, as sequenced in a study of blood T cells in healthy people across ages. It was with a sample-barcoded 5' primer and a J-beta primer mix that a second PCR of about 7 to 12 cycles was run. TCRdb re-called the 5' RACE reads with MiXCR, one entry per CDR3 protein. The repertoire holds some 710,000 distinct CDR3 sequences, with more than 35% as singletons. Specimen: blood. These receptors all stem from a man of 80 years or more in good health.

This chain joins TRBV7-2 and TRBJ2-4, with D uncertain. From germline, CDR1 is SGHTA and CDR2 FQGNSA. The V gene lost 2 bases and the J gene lost 5 bases, with 4 bases spanning the gap. CDR3 length equals 12 residues. CDR3 amino acids: CASSLKQNIQYF. Here the CDR3 DNA reads TGTGCCAGCAGCTTAAAACAAAACATTCAGTACTTC.

CDR3 DNA sequence: TGTGCCAGTAGTATCACCGGACTAGTGAACACTGAAGCTTTCTTT. Protein product: CASSITGLVNTEAFF. The chain carries TRBV19 and TRBJ1-1; D is unclear. Looked up from germline, CDR1 is LNHDA and CDR2 is SQIVND (reference sequence). The CDR3 length is 15 residues. V lost 3 bases and J lost 0, with 11 bases in between.

This chain links TRBV6-5 with TRBJ2-5, with 9 bases lining up with TRBD1. The CDR3 is made up of 16 amino acids. The V segment lost 0 bases and the J segment 4 bases; nucleotides outside the gene matches: 6. Germline values: CDR1 MNHEY, CDR2 SVGAGI. The CDR3 coding sequence is TGTGCCAGCAGTTACTCGAACAGGGGGCTAGGAGAGACCCAGTACTTC. The encoded protein is CASSYSNRGLGETQYF.

Ten or more counts support this clonotype. In DNA, the CDR3 is TGTGCCAGCAGCCGGACAAGCGCCGGGGAGCTGTTTTTT. Its protein is CASSRTSAGELFF. The chain couples TRBV11-3 to TRBJ2-2; D possibly corresponds to TRBD1 (5 bases). With 5 bases removed from V and 6 bases from J, the gap between germline ends came to 10 bases. Germline CDR1 SGHNT, CDR2 YENEEA. This CDR3 has 13 amino acids.

The chain links TRBV4-3 to TRBJ2-1, with TRBD1 matching over 7 bases. This CDR3 is 14 amino acids long. V gave up 1 base and J gave up 10 bases; unmatched junction bases: 7. Per the germline V gene, CDR1 is LGHNA and CDR2 is YSLEER. The CDR3 DNA is TGCGCCAGCAGCCAAGCCCCAGGGGGACGGGAGCAGTTCTTC. It yields the protein CASSQAPGGREQFF.

In this sample, this clonotype turned up once. The chain is built from TRBV30 and TRBJ1-1; D is unclear. The CDR3 has 14 residues. The ends were cut back, 2 bases at V and 3 bases at J, with 13 bases in the middle. The germline V gene has CDR1 GTSNPN and CDR2 SVGIG (reference sequence). In DNA form, the CDR3 reads TGTGCCTGGAGTCCTAGGACCCAAGACACTGAAGCTTTCTTT. Protein product: CAWSPRTQDTEAFF.

The chain joins TRBV6-5 to TRBJ1-2, with 7 bases matching TRBD1. This CDR3 has 15 residues. V lost 0 bases, J lost 5 bases, and 6 bases stayed unmatched. CDR1 MNHEY and CDR2 SVGAGI come from the germline V gene. CDR3 residues: CASSYSLDRSYGYTF. CDR3 DNA sequence: TGTGCCAGCAGTTACTCCCTGGACAGGTCATATGGCTACACCTTC.

Details on this clonotype: The junction departs from the called germline gene at one end, perhaps through a read error. The J gene is TRBJ2-3, the V gene TRBV6-6; D may be TRBD1 or TRBD2 (5 bases each). The germline V gene has CDR1 MNHNY and CDR2 SVGAGI (reference sequence). This CDR3 is built from 12 residues. DNA of the CDR3: TGTGCCAGCGGGGAGAGCACAGGTACGCAGTATTTT. The encoded protein is CASGESTGTQYF.

Details on this clonotype: A junction boundary mismatches the germline segment, possibly from a read error. The CDR3 nucleotides read TGTGCCAACAGTGAGGTTGCGGGAGTGGGTGATGAGCAGTTCTTC. Amino acids: CANSEVAGVGDEQFF. The V gene is TRBV2, the J gene TRBJ2-1, with 7 bases matching TRBD2. This CDR3 region has 15 residues. Looked up from germline, CDR1 is SNHLY and CDR2 is FYNNEI.

On this clonotype itself: One end of the junction does not line up with germline, which may come from a read error. The V call is TRBV5-1, the J call TRBJ1-6; D unclear. In germline, CDR1 is SGHRS, CDR2 YFSETQ. The CDR3 extends over 15 amino acids. The CDR3 coding sequence is TGCGCCAGCAGTGTAAGAGGGCCCTCGGATTCACTCCTCCACTTT. Protein sequence: CASSVRGPSDSLLHF.

This clonotype has just a few counts. The chain carries TRBV25-1 and TRBJ1-6; D uncertain. Germline CDR1 is MGHDK and CDR2 is SYGVNS. Trimming removed 4 bases at V and 5 bases at J, with 12 bases between. The CDR3 is 15 residues long. CDR3 loop: CASSVRPGDNSPLHF. CDR3 nucleotide sequence: TGTGCCAGCAGTGTCCGACCTGGTGATAATTCACCCCTCCACTTT.

The table lists this clonotype with a few counts. This chain joins TRBV28 and TRBJ2-7; perhaps TRBD2 as D (6 bases). The V end was cut by 6 bases, the J end by 3 bases, with 15 bases between. Germline values: CDR1 MDHEN, CDR2 SYDVKM. There are 14 residues in the CDR3. This chain's CDR3 is CASRMGRSGYEQYF. Written as DNA, the CDR3 is TGTGCCAGCAGGATGGGGAGGTCGGGCTACGAGCAGTACTTC.

The sample holds a few counts of this clonotype. The V call is TRBV6-2 or TRBV6-3, the J call TRBJ2-5; D not certain. The assigned J gene may be wrong: the sequence end matches TRBJ2-7 better. The CDR3 contains 14 residues. Germline CDR1 and CDR2: MNHEY and SVGEGT. CDR3 bases: TGTGCCAGCAGTGACCAGATAGGACCCTACGAGCAGTACTTC. It codes for CASSDQIGPYEQYF.

This clonotype was seen only a few times. The CDR3 is CASSFRDTSTDTQYF. In DNA form, the CDR3 reads TGTGCCAGCAGCTTTCGGGACACCTCCACAGATACGCAGTATTTT. This rearrangement joins TRBV7-2 to TRBJ2-3; D possibly corresponds to TRBD1 (6 bases). The CDR3 runs 15 residues. Germline values: CDR1 SGHTA, CDR2 FQGNSA. V lost 3 bases and J 2 bases, leaving 12 bases between the germline ends.

This clonotype was seen repeatedly, ten times or more. This sequence joins TRBV29-1 and TRBJ2-4; no definite D call. Looked up from germline, CDR1 is SQVTM and CDR2 is ANQGSEA. The CDR3 extends over 11 amino acids. The V end was cut by 5 bases, the J end by 8 bases, with 10 bases between. The CDR3 DNA is TGCAGCGTTAATTCAGGCTACATTCAGTACTTC. This translates into CSVNSGYIQYF.

This clonotype showed up just a few times. CDR3: CASSSGLAEAHEQYF. The CDR3 coding sequence is TGCGCCAGCAGCTCGGGACTAGCGGAAGCCCACGAGCAGTACTTC. This chain connects TRBV5-1 to TRBJ2-7; TRBD2 aligns across 11 bases. Trimming at V came to 3 bases and at J to 5 bases, leaving 7 bases not matched to a gene. CDR3 length: 15 amino acids. Germline V gene lookup returns CDR1 SGHRS and CDR2 YFSETQ.

The chain combines TRBV12-3 or TRBV12-4 with TRBJ1-5, with TRBD1 as a possible D gene (5 bases). The CDR3 has 14 residues. Trimming took off 2 bases at V and 9 bases at J, with 14 bases between the two ends. The CDR3 here is CASSLTGGQAPQHF. For the CDR3, the DNA is TGTGCCAGCAGTTTAACAGGAGGGCAAGCGCCCCAGCATTTT.

The rearrangement joins TRBV7-9 to TRBJ2-3, with D tentatively TRBD2 (5 bases). The CDR3 consists of 15 residues. Germline CDR1 SEHNR, CDR2 FQNEAQ (reference sequence). V lost 2 bases, J lost 2 bases, and 11 bases lay in between. The CDR3 is CASSLTWLATDTQYF. Written as DNA, the CDR3 is TGTGCCAGCAGCTTAACCTGGCTAGCCACAGATACGCAGTATTTT.

A word on this clonotype: An end of the junction does not agree with germline; a read error may underlie this. This sequence joins TRBV28 and TRBJ1-1; TRBD1 aligns across 9 bases. Germline V gene lookup returns CDR1 MDHEN and CDR2 SYDVKM. The CDR3 is 16 residues long. CDR3 sequence reads: CAGSKNRGRGDTEAFF. The DNA for the CDR3 is TGTGCCGGCAGCAAGAACAGGGGGCGGGGGGACACTGAAGCTTTCTTT.

This chain uses TRBV20-1 with TRBJ2-7; a possible D gene is TRBD2 (6 bases). Per germline, CDR1 DFQATT and CDR2 SNEGSKA (reference sequence). The CDR3 loop spans 14 amino acids. Trimming took off 5 bases at V and 1 base at J, with 15 bases between the two ends. CDR3 protein: CSAPKPGLSYEQYF. CDR3 in DNA: TGCAGTGCTCCCAAGCCGGGACTTTCCTACGAGCAGTACTTC.

The chain links TRBV3-1 to TRBJ2-3, with D perhaps TRBD1 or TRBD2 (6 bases each). The V end was cut by 4 bases, the J end by 1 base, with 21 bases between. CDR3 length: 18 residues. Germline CDR1 reads LGHDT; CDR2 reads YNNKEL (reference sequence). CDR3 sequence (DNA): TGTGCCAGCAGCCCCCTACCCCCTCCGGAGGGGGGCACAGATACGCAGTATTTT. This translates into CASSPLPPPEGGTDTQYF.